This entry features one T cell receptor (beta chain) sequence. The antigen is not known. The sequenced patients had an expansion of CD8+CD57+ cells seen by flow cytometry. This sample is drawn from a study of CD8+CD57+ T cells in acquired aplastic anemia. Findings and caveats of the study: Significant differences in CD8+ Simpson's diversity were not observed between patients and controls.

It was genomic DNA that served as the template for profiling TCR beta VDJ and CDR3. Using its own MiXCR run on the reads, TCRdb lists one record per CDR3 protein. The sample holds hundreds of thousands of distinct CDR3 sequences, around 45% seen once. Germline V gene data show CDR1 as DFQATT and CDR2 as SNEGSKA (reference sequence). The junction had 10 bases not matched to a gene; V was cut back by 0 bases and J by 3 bases. The CDR3 contains 17 residues. This sequence joins TRBV20-1 and TRBJ2-5, with 10 nucleotides matching TRBD2. The receptor's source is a human donor with aplastic anemia. Sequencing was performed on sorted CD4+, CD8+, or CD8+CD57+ T cells (not recorded which) from PBMCs. CDR3 protein: CSARDIDSGGREETQYF. In DNA form, the CDR3 reads TGCAGTGCTAGAGATATTGATAGCGGGGGGAGGGAAGAGACCCAGTACTTC.